This T cell receptor (beta chain) was found in a study of blood T cells in healthy people across ages. Broader study findings: Comparison with aged donors showed that long-lived donors had more naive CD4+ cells and higher diversity.

For the second PCR, which ran for 7 to 11 cycles, a sample-barcoded 5' primer and a J-beta primer mix were used. TCRdb itself ran the 5' RACE reads through MiXCR, one entry per CDR3 protein. The sample has about 800,000 distinct CDR3 sequences, 20% to 25% seen once. For this clonotype: Its target is not known.

The same sample was also used in a study of T cells of mothers and their children. From that paper: Over 9.5 million reads per mother and around 3.2 million per child were obtained. The study found slightly higher but non-significant overlap in related versus unrelated mother-child pairs.

This clonotype was obtained from a boy younger than 18 in good health. Sequencing input: blood.

Here the CDR3 DNA reads TGTGCCAGCGGAACAACAGGGGGGGTCCAAGAGACCCAGTACTTC. Protein: CASGTTGGVQETQYF. The chain recombines TRBV6-5 with TRBJ2-5; TRBD1 is a possible D gene (8 bases). CDR1 is MNHEY, CDR2 SVGAGI, per germline. CDR3 length: 15 amino acids. V was trimmed by 8 bases and J by 1 base, leaving 17 bases between them.